The 19 T cell receptor beta chains below all came from one sample that was sequenced in a study of cytomegalovirus exposure and HLA in healthy donors (dated 2017 in TCRdb). The library relied on the immunoSEQ multiplex PCR assay. For the multiplex PCR, a mixture combining 60 forward primers for TCR Vbeta segments and 13 reverse primers for TCR Jbeta segments was used. In its TCRdb copy, this immuneACCESS table keeps in-frame sequences only and misses some clones. Where compared with another copy, unresolved V genes explain less than half of these, and the others have no known cause. Across this sample there are roughly 180,000 clones, with about 83% seen only once. The ten largest account for approximately 2.9% of the sample. What was sequenced was PBMCs. These receptors came from a female donor in good health and CMV-seronegative.

This chain links TRBV9 with TRBJ2-2, with a tentative D call TRBD2 (5 bases). Germline V gene data show CDR1 as SGDLS and CDR2 as YYNGEE. The CDR3 consists of 17 residues. The V end was cut by 0 bases, the J end by 2 bases, with 14 bases between. The CDR3 is CASSVASGSLNTGELFF. The CDR3 nucleotides read TGTGCCAGCAGCGTAGCTTCGGGATCTCTTAACACCGGGGAGCTGTTTTTT.

V usage is TRBV4-3 and J usage is TRBJ1-1; D unresolved. The germline V gene has CDR1 LGHNA and CDR2 YSLEER. The CDR3 is 16 amino acids. V dropped 1 base and J dropped 2 bases, with 14 bases sitting between them. The CDR3 loop is CASSQAVGSENTEAFF. Here the CDR3 DNA reads TGCGCCAGCAGCCAAGCCGTGGGCTCGGAAAACACTGAAGCTTTCTTT.

The chain has TRBV20-1 and TRBJ2-7; no reliable D call. Germline V lookup: CDR1 DFQATT, CDR2 SNEGSKA (reference sequence). V lost 6 bases and J lost 6, with 12 bases in between. This CDR3 region has 11 residues. The CDR3 loop reads CSATPSSEQYF. CDR3 DNA sequence: TGCAGTGCCACACCTAGTAGCGAGCAGTACTTC.

This chain connects TRBV5-1 to TRBJ2-5; 8 bases agree with TRBD2. The germline gives CDR1 SGHRS, CDR2 YFSETQ. The CDR3 length is 17 residues. Trimming cost V 0 bases and J 4 bases; bases outside gene matches: 11. DNA for the CDR3: TGCGCCAGCAGCTTGGGACGGGGGGGCGATGAGGGAGAGACCCAGTACTTC. This translates into CASSLGRGGDEGETQYF.

This chain links TRBV25-1 with TRBJ2-3; possibly TRBD2 for D (6 bases). Germline CDR1 MGHDK, CDR2 SYGVNS. Trimming cost V 4 bases and J 3 bases, with 14 bases left between them. The CDR3 runs to 15 residues. The CDR3 is CASSALGSRTDTQYF. For the CDR3, the DNA is TGTGCCAGCAGTGCCCTCGGGAGTCGTACAGATACGCAGTATTTT.

The chain combines TRBV15 with TRBJ2-1; 14 bases match TRBD2. The ends lost 5 bases at V and 7 bases at J; junction bases unmatched: 7. Germline V gene sequence: CDR1 LNHNV, CDR2 YYDKDF (reference sequence). The CDR3 runs 16 residues. CDR3 DNA: TGTGCCACCAGCTCAAGACTAGCGGGAGGGACAAATGAGCAGTTCTTC. This codes for CATSSRLAGGTNEQFF.

This clone was seen just once. V and J are TRBV28 and TRBJ2-7; D might be TRBD2 (6 bases). In germline, CDR1 is MDHEN, CDR2 SYDVKM. V lost 4 bases, J lost 5 bases, and 24 bases lay in between. The CDR3 has 17 residues. CDR3: CASSSPGDVGSGNEQYF. CDR3 in DNA: TGTGCCAGCAGTTCCCCCGGGGATGTCGGGAGTGGCAACGAGCAGTACTTC.

This clone was seen a handful of times. The gene calls are TRBV15 and TRBJ1-1; 10 bases are a match to TRBD1. The trim removed 2 bases at V and 10 bases at J, leaving 25 bases unmatched. The germline V gene encodes CDR1 LNHNV and CDR2 YYDKDF (reference sequence). The CDR3 runs to 20 residues. CDR3 sequence: CATSRNLFRRDRGVRRGAFF. The CDR3 region has the DNA TGTGCCACCAGCAGAAATCTATTCCGCCGGGACAGGGGCGTTAGGCGAGGAGCTTTCTTT. The variable domain in full, with the rest retrieved from reference TRBV15 and TRBJ1-1, is DAMVIQNPRYQVTQFGKPVTLSCSQTLNHNVMYWYQQKSSQAPKLLFHYYDKDFNNEADTPDNFQSRRPNTSFCFLDIRSPGLGDTAMYLCATSRNLFRRDRGVRRGAFFGQGTRLTVV.

V gene TRBV9 combines with J gene TRBJ2-2; 9 bases align to TRBD2. V lost 3 bases, J lost 1 base, and 1 base stayed unmatched. The CDR3 totals 15 residues. CDR1 SGDLS and CDR2 YYNGEE come from the germline V gene. The CDR3 sequence is CASSELAGNTGELFF. CDR3 bases: TGTGCCAGCAGCGAACTAGCGGGGAACACCGGGGAGCTGTTTTTT. The entire variable domain, with the rest obtained from reference TRBV9 and TRBJ2-2, is as follows: DSGVTQTPKHLITATGQRVTLRCSPRSGDLSVYWYQQSLDQGLQFLIQYYNGEERAKGNILERFSAQQFPDLHSELNLSSLELGDSALYFCASSELAGNTGELFFGEGSRLTVL.

This clone was seen more than once but under ten times. The rearrangement uses TRBV6-5 and TRBJ1-2; D possibly corresponds to TRBD1 (5 bases). Germline loops: CDR1 MNHEY, CDR2 SVGAGI. The CDR3 spans 13 residues. V lost 1 base and J lost 6, with 9 bases in between. In DNA form, the CDR3 reads TGTGCCAGCAGTTACTTTCCGGGGGATGGCTACACCTTC. Translation: CASSYFPGDGYTF.

This sequence joins TRBV5-1 and TRBJ2-5; D gene uncertain. Matching the DNA end better, TRBJ2-7 makes the J call doubtful. The CDR3 is 16 amino acids. The V gene's germline CDR1 is SGHRS and CDR2 YFSETQ. CDR3 loop: CASSLGFGVHTYEQYF. CDR3 DNA: TGCGCCAGCAGCTTGGGTTTTGGAGTTCATACCTACGAGCAGTACTTC.

This clone appeared once. The chain employs TRBV7-8 and TRBJ1-5; no definite D call. Germline loops: CDR1 SGHVS, CDR2 FQNEAQ. The CDR3 is made up of 14 amino acids. V dropped 1 base and J dropped 1 base, with 5 bases sitting between them. The CDR3 loop reads CASSLDRSNQPQHF. For the CDR3, the DNA is TGTGCCAGCAGCTTAGACAGAAGCAATCAGCCCCAGCATTTT. Full variable domain (outside the CDR3, taken from reference TRBV7-8 and TRBJ1-5): GAGVSQSPRYKVAKRGQDVALRCDPISGHVSLFWYQQALGQGPEFLTYFQNEAQLDKSGLPSDRFFAERPEGSVSTLKIQRTQQEDSAVYLCASSLDRSNQPQHFGDGTRLSIL.

This chain links TRBV7-8 with TRBJ2-1; perhaps TRBD2 as D (5 bases). The CDR3 is 15 amino acids. Trimming pared 5 bases from V and 7 bases from J, leaving 18 bases between. Germline V gene lookup returns CDR1 SGHVS and CDR2 FQNEAQ. The CDR3 DNA sequence: TGTGCCAGCAGCCCGACTAATCGGCGGGCTAATGAGCAGTTCTTC. Translating gives CASSPTNRRANEQFF.

This rearrangement joins TRBV7-2 to TRBJ2-7; TRBD2 might be the D (6 bases). Germline V gene data show CDR1 as SGHTA and CDR2 as FQGNSA. The germline V and J ends were trimmed by 4 bases and 0 bases, with 16 bases remaining between them. This CDR3 spans 16 amino acids. The DNA of the CDR3 is TGTGCCAGCAGCTCGGATAGCGGCACTAGCTCCTACGAGCAGTACTTC. It encodes CASSSDSGTSSYEQYF.

V and J are TRBV10-3 and TRBJ2-2; the D is unclear. The V end was cut by 3 bases, the J end by 5 bases, with 10 bases between. CDR3 length equals 14 residues. The germline CDR1 and CDR2 sequences are ENHRY and SYGVKD. For the CDR3, the DNA is TGTGCCATCAGTGATCCCGCGTGGACCGGGGAGCTGTTTTTT. Translation gives CAISDPAWTGELFF.

The rearrangement joins TRBV21-1 to TRBJ2-4; the table calls TRBD2, which could not be checked here. TRBV21-1 is a pseudogene. The length of the CDR3 is 16 residues. CDR3 nucleotides: TGTGCCAGCAGCAAAGAAGGCGGGAGCGGCAAAAACATTCAGTACTTC. Its protein product is CASSKEGGSGKNIQYF.

This clone was picked up one time. This chain uses TRBV28 with TRBJ2-2; TRBD2 matches 12 bases. The germline V gene has CDR1 MDHEN and CDR2 SYDVKM. Trimming cost V 4 bases and J 6 bases; bases outside gene matches: 3. This CDR3 region has 15 residues. The CDR3 region has the DNA TGTGCCAGCAGTTATCTAGCGGGAGGGCCCGGGGAGCTGTTTTTT. Its protein product is CASSYLAGGPGELFF.

This CDR3 reads CASSEAEAFF. CDR3 bases: TGTGCCAGCAGCGAGGCCGAAGCTTTCTTT. The gene calls are TRBV2 and TRBJ1-1, with unresolved D. This CDR3 is 10 amino acids long. The V end lost 6 bases, the J end lost 8 bases, and 7 bases lay between the germline ends. In germline, CDR1 is SNHLY, CDR2 FYNNEI.

The V gene is TRBV30, the J gene TRBJ1-1; D is ambiguous. Germline values: CDR1 GTSNPN, CDR2 SVGIG (reference sequence). The V end was cut by 1 base, the J end by 4 bases, with 7 bases between. This CDR3 is 12 amino acids long. The CDR3 is CAWSGGFTEAFF. In DNA form, the CDR3 reads TGTGCCTGGAGTGGCGGGTTCACTGAAGCTTTCTTT.